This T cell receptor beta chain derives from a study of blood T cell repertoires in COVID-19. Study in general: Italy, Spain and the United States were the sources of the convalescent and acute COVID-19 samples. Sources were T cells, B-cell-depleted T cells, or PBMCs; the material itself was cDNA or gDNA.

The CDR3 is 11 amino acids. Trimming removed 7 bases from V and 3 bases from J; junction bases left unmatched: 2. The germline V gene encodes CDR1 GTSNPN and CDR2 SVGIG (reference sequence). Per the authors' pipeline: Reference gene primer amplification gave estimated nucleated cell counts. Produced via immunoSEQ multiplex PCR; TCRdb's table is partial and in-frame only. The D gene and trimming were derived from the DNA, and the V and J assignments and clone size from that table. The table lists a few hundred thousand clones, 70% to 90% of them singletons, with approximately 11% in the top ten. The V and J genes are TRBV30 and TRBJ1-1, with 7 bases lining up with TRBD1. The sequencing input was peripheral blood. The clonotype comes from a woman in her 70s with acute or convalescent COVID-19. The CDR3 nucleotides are TGTGCCTCCGACAGGGACACTGAAGCTTTCTTT. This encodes CASDRDTEAFF.